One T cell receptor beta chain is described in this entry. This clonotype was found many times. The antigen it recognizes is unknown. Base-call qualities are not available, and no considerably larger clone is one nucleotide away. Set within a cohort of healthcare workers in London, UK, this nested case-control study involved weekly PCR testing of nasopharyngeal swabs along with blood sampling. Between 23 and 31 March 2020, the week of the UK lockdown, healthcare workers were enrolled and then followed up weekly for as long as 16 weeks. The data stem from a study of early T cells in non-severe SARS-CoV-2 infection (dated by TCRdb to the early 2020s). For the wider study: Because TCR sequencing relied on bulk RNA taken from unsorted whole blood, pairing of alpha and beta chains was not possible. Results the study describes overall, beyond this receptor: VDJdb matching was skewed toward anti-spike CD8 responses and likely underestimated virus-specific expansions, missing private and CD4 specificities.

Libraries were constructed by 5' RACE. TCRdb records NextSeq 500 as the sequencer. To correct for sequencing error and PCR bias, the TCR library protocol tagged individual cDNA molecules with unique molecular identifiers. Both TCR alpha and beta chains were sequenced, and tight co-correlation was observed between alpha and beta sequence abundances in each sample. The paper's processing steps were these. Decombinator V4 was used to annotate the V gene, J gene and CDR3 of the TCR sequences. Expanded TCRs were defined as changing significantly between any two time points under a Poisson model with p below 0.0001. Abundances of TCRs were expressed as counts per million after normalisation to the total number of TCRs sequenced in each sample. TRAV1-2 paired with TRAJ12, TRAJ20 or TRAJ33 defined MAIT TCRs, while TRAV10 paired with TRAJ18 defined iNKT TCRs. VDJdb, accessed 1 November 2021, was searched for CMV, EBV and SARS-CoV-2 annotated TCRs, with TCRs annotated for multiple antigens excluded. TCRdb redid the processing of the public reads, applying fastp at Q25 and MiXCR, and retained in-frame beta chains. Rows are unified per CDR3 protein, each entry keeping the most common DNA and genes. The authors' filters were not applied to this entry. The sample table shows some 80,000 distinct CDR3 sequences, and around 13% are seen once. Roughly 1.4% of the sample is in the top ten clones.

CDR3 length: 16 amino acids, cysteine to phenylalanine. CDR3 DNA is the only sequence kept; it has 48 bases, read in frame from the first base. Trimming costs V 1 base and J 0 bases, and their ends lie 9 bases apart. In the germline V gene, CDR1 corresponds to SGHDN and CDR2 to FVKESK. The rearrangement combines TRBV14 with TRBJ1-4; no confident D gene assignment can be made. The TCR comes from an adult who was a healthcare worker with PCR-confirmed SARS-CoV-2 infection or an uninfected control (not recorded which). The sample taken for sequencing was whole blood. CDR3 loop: CASSQGARTTNEKLFF. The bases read TGTGCCAGCAGCCAAGGTGCCAGAACAACTAATGAAAAACTGTTTTTT.